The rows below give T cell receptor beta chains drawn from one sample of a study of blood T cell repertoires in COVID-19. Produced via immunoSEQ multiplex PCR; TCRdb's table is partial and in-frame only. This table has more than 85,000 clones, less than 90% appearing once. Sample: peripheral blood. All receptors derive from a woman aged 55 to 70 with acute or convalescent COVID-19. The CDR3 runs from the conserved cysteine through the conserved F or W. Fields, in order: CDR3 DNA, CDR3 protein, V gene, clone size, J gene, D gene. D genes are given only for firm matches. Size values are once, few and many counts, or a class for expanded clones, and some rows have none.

CDR3 DNA: TGTGCCTGGAGTCCCGGACAGGGGAATGGCTACACCTTC
CDR3 protein: CAWSPGQGNGYTF
V gene: TRBV30
clone size: -
J gene: TRBJ1-2
D gene: TRBD1

CDR3 DNA: TGTGCCAGCAGAGATGGGACAGGGAGGAACACCATATATTTT
CDR3 protein: CASRDGTGRNTIYF
V gene: TRBV6-5
clone size: -
J gene: TRBJ1-3
D gene: TRBD1

CDR3 DNA: TGTGCCAGCAGTTTCCCGACAGGGGGCAATGAAAAACTGTTTTTT
CDR3 protein: CASSFPTGGNEKLFF
V gene: TRBV28
clone size: few
J gene: TRBJ1-4
D gene: TRBD1

CDR3 DNA: TGTGCCAGCAGTTACGGTGACTACCAAGAGACCCAGTACTTC
CDR3 protein: CASSYGDYQETQYF
V gene: TRBV6-5
clone size: -
J gene: TRBJ2-5
D gene: -

CDR3 DNA: TGTGCCAGCAGTGCCAGGACTAGTGACTACAATGAGCAGTTCTTC
CDR3 protein: CASSARTSDYNEQFF
V gene: TRBV2
clone size: -
J gene: TRBJ2-1
D gene: TRBD2

CDR3 DNA: TGTGCCAGCAGCCGAAGCCACCTAGCGGGGGGGACATACACCGGGGAGCTGTTTTTT
CDR3 protein: CASSRSHLAGGTYTGELFF
V gene: TRBV6-6
clone size: -
J gene: TRBJ2-2
D gene: TRBD2

CDR3 DNA: TGCGCCAGCAGCTTACCATACGGGACAGGGGGCCTGATGGGCAATCAGCCCCAGCATTTT
CDR3 protein: CASSLPYGTGGLMGNQPQHF
V gene: TRBV5-1
clone size: -
J gene: TRBJ1-5
D gene: TRBD1

CDR3 DNA: TGTGCTAGCAGCTTAATAGCGGGAATGGGGAATGAGCAGTTCTTC
CDR3 protein: CASSLIAGMGNEQFF
V gene: TRBV7-7
clone size: -
J gene: TRBJ2-1
D gene: TRBD2

CDR3 DNA: TGTGCCAGCTCACCATTCACTGCAACTAATGAAAAACTGTTTTTT
CDR3 protein: CASSPFTATNEKLFF
V gene: TRBV18
clone size: -
J gene: TRBJ1-4
D gene: -

CDR3 DNA: TGTGCCAGCAGTCTCCGGACTCGGGCGGGGTCACCCCTCCACTTT
CDR3 protein: CASSLRTRAGSPLHF
V gene: TRBV2
clone size: -
J gene: TRBJ1-6
D gene: -

CDR3 DNA: TGTGCCAGCAACCCGGGACTAGCGGTCCCGGGGACCGGGGAGCTGTTTTTT
CDR3 protein: CASNPGLAVPGTGELFF
V gene: TRBV7-2
clone size: -
J gene: TRBJ2-2
D gene: TRBD2

CDR3 DNA: TGCGCCAGCAGCTCGGGACAGCAGAACACTGAAGCTTTCTTT
CDR3 protein: CASSSGQQNTEAFF
V gene: TRBV5-1
clone size: few
J gene: TRBJ1-1
D gene: TRBD1

CDR3 DNA: TGTGCCAGCTCACCCTTTTCGCCGGGACTAGCTGGCAATGAGCAGTTCTTC
CDR3 protein: CASSPFSPGLAGNEQFF
V gene: TRBV18
clone size: once
J gene: TRBJ2-1
D gene: TRBD2

CDR3 DNA: TGTGCCAGTAGTACATTCCAAGAGACCCAGTACTTC
CDR3 protein: CASSTFQETQYF
V gene: TRBV19
clone size: -
J gene: TRBJ2-5
D gene: -

CDR3 DNA: TGTGCCAGCAGCGTAGCGGCGGGGGAGCAGTTCTTC
CDR3 protein: CASSVAAGEQFF
V gene: TRBV9
clone size: -
J gene: TRBJ2-1
D gene: -

CDR3 DNA: TGCGCCAGCAGCTATCCGGGACATACCTACGAGCAGTACTTC
CDR3 protein: CASSYPGHTYEQYF
V gene: TRBV5-1
clone size: -
J gene: TRBJ2-7
D gene: -

CDR3 DNA: TGTGCCAGCAGCCAAGGAGGAGCCGGGACTAGCGGGAGCACAGATACGCAGTATTTT
CDR3 protein: CASSQGGAGTSGSTDTQYF
V gene: TRBV3-1/TRBV3-2
clone size: -
J gene: TRBJ2-3
D gene: TRBD2

CDR3 DNA: TGTGCCAGCAGTGAAAACAACTACGAGCAGTACTTC
CDR3 protein: CASSENNYEQYF
V gene: TRBV28
clone size: -
J gene: TRBJ2-7
D gene: -

CDR3 DNA: TGTGCCAGCAGCCAACAGGGGAGAGGGAACACTGAAGCTTTCTTT
CDR3 protein: CASSQQGRGNTEAFF
V gene: TRBV3-1/TRBV3-2
clone size: -
J gene: TRBJ1-1
D gene: -

CDR3 DNA: TGTGCCAGCAGCTCACAGGGTATCGCTGAAGCTTTCTTT
CDR3 protein: CASSSQGIAEAFF
V gene: TRBV5-8
clone size: -
J gene: TRBJ1-1
D gene: -

CDR3 DNA: TGTGCCAGCACTGTAAGACAGGGAAGAATCGATGAGCAGTTCTTC
CDR3 protein: CASTVRQGRIDEQFF
V gene: TRBV7-9
clone size: -
J gene: TRBJ2-1
D gene: TRBD1

CDR3 DNA: TGTGCCAGCAGTCCGGACTCCCTCAATGAGCAGTTCTTC
CDR3 protein: CASSPDSLNEQFF
V gene: TRBV6-6
clone size: -
J gene: TRBJ2-1
D gene: -

CDR3 DNA: TGTGCCAGCAGCGTAGTTGGGACAGATTATGGCTACACCTTC
CDR3 protein: CASSVVGTDYGYTF
V gene: TRBV9
clone size: -
J gene: TRBJ1-2
D gene: TRBD1

CDR3 DNA: TGTGCCAGCAGTGCCCAGGGGGAGCTTGCGAACACTGAAGCTTTCTTT
CDR3 protein: CASSAQGELANTEAFF
V gene: TRBV27
clone size: -
J gene: TRBJ1-1
D gene: TRBD1

CDR3 DNA: TGTGCTAGTGATGGGGGACAGACGTATGGAAACACCATATATTTT
CDR3 protein: CASDGGQTYGNTIYF
V gene: TRBV12-5
clone size: -
J gene: TRBJ1-3
D gene: TRBD1